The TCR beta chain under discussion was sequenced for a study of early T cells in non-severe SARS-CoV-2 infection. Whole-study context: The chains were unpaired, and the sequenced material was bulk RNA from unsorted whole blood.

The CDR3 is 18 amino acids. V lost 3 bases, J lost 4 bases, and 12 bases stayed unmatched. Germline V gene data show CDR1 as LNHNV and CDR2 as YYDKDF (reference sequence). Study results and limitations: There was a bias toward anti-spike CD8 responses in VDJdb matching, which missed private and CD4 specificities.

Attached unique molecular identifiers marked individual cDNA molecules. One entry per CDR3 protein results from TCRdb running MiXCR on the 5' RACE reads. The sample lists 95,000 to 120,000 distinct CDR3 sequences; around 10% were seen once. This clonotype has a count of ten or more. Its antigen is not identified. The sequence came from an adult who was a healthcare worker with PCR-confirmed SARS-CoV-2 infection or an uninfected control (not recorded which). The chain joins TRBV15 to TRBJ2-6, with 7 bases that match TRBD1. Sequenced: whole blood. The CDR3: CATSRGRQGIGGANVLTF. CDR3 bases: TGTGCCACCAGCAGGGGCCGACAGGGCATAGGGGGGGCCAACGTCCTGACTTTC.